This is a list of T cell receptor beta chains from one sample in a study of T cells in localized non-small cell lung cancer. Profiling relied on immunoSEQ multiplex PCR, and the TCRdb table lists in-frame clones only, not all of them. The data hold fewer than 30,000 clones, with roughly 88% observed a single time. Here the sequenced sample was peripheral blood, taken before any cancer treatment. These receptors originate from a woman aged 35-70 years with stage I lung adenocarcinoma. Each CDR3 is given with its conserved first and last residue. Each record gives: V gene, D gene, clone size, J gene, CDR3 protein, CDR3 DNA. D genes are given only for firm matches. A row's size may be missing; if present it is once, few, many or a size class.

v_call: TRBV29-1; d_call: TRBD2; clone_size: NA; j_call: TRBJ2-7; cdr3_aa: CSVGEREGLEQYF; cdr3_nt: TGCAGCGTTGGGGAGCGGGAGGGCCTGGAGCAGTACTTC
v_call: TRBV5-1; d_call: NA; clone_size: NA; j_call: TRBJ2-2; cdr3_aa: CASSLYQARNTGELFF; cdr3_nt: TGCGCCAGCAGCTTGTATCAGGCTCGGAACACCGGGGAGCTGTTTTTT
v_call: TRBV19; d_call: NA; clone_size: NA; j_call: TRBJ2-1; cdr3_aa: CASSIVRRGNEQFF; cdr3_nt: TGTGCCAGTAGTATAGTGAGACGGGGCAATGAGCAGTTCTTC
v_call: TRBV7-9; d_call: TRBD1; clone_size: NA; j_call: TRBJ1-6; cdr3_aa: CASSLTGAGNSPLHF; cdr3_nt: TGTGCCAGCAGCTTAACAGGGGCAGGGAATTCACCCCTCCACTTT
v_call: TRBV7-2; d_call: TRBD2; clone_size: NA; j_call: TRBJ2-7; cdr3_aa: CASSLAGGLVERYF; cdr3_nt: TGTGCCAGCAGCTTAGCGGGGGGACTAGTTGAGCGGTACTTC
v_call: TRBV7-8; d_call: NA; clone_size: NA; j_call: TRBJ2-5; cdr3_aa: CASSSAGTQYF; cdr3_nt: TGTGCCAGCAGCTCGGCTGGGACCCAGTACTTC
v_call: TRBV14; d_call: NA; clone_size: once; j_call: TRBJ2-7; cdr3_aa: CASSQDPAAYPYEQYF; cdr3_nt: TGTGCCAGCAGCCAAGATCCGGCAGCCTACCCCTACGAGCAGTACTTC
v_call: TRBV2; d_call: NA; clone_size: few; j_call: TRBJ2-4; cdr3_aa: CASSVRDGRILAKNIQYF; cdr3_nt: TGTGCCAGCAGTGTCCGGGACGGACGAATTTTAGCCAAAAACATTCAGTACTTC
v_call: TRBV18; d_call: NA; clone_size: once; j_call: TRBJ2-1; cdr3_aa: CASSPSNNEQFF; cdr3_nt: TGTGCCAGCTCACCTTCCAACAATGAGCAGTTCTTC
v_call: TRBV19; d_call: NA; clone_size: NA; j_call: TRBJ1-1; cdr3_aa: CASSPGLNTEAFF; cdr3_nt: TGTGCCAGTAGTCCGGGGCTGAACACTGAAGCTTTCTTT
v_call: TRBV18; d_call: TRBD1; clone_size: NA; j_call: TRBJ1-3; cdr3_aa: CASSRFRQGKNTIYF; cdr3_nt: TGTGCCAGCTCGCGTTTTCGACAGGGTAAAAACACCATATATTTT
v_call: TRBV7-9; d_call: NA; clone_size: NA; j_call: TRBJ2-1; cdr3_aa: CASSPPGGSGYNEQFF; cdr3_nt: TGTGCCAGCAGCCCCCCCGGAGGTAGCGGATACAATGAGCAGTTCTTC
v_call: TRBV13; d_call: TRBD2; clone_size: once; j_call: TRBJ2-5; cdr3_aa: CASSLGPGLAEGTQYF; cdr3_nt: TGTGCCAGCAGCTTAGGTCCTGGACTAGCGGAAGGGACCCAGTACTTC
v_call: TRBV6-5; d_call: TRBD1; clone_size: NA; j_call: TRBJ1-2; cdr3_aa: CASSRDRDYGYTF; cdr3_nt: TGTGCCAGCAGTAGGGACAGGGACTATGGCTACACCTTC
v_call: TRBV7-9; d_call: NA; clone_size: NA; j_call: TRBJ2-2; cdr3_aa: CASSFGGLNTGELFF; cdr3_nt: TGTGCCAGCAGCTTCGGAGGTCTGAACACCGGGGAGCTGTTTTTT
v_call: TRBV7-2; d_call: NA; clone_size: once; j_call: TRBJ2-2; cdr3_aa: CASSSQPSGLNTGELFF; cdr3_nt: TGTGCCAGCAGCTCGCAGCCTTCGGGACTGAACACCGGGGAGCTGTTTTTT
v_call: TRBV6-1; d_call: TRBD1; clone_size: NA; j_call: TRBJ1-4; cdr3_aa: CASSESGGAANEKLFF; cdr3_nt: TGTGCCAGCAGTGAATCAGGGGGGGCGGCTAATGAAAAACTGTTTTTT
v_call: TRBV7-8; d_call: NA; clone_size: NA; j_call: TRBJ1-1; cdr3_aa: CASSISLQGEAFF; cdr3_nt: TGTGCCAGCAGCATCAGCTTACAGGGAGAAGCTTTCTTT
v_call: TRBV19; d_call: TRBD2; clone_size: NA; j_call: TRBJ2-2; cdr3_aa: CASSRGGSTGELFF; cdr3_nt: TGTGCCAGTAGCCGGGGGGGGAGCACCGGGGAGCTGTTTTTT
v_call: TRBV7-2; d_call: NA; clone_size: NA; j_call: TRBJ2-3; cdr3_aa: CASSLQSGVTDTQYF; cdr3_nt: TGTGCCAGCAGCTTACAATCGGGCGTCACAGATACGCAGTATTTT
v_call: TRBV23-1; d_call: TRBD1; clone_size: NA; j_call: TRBJ1-5; cdr3_aa: CASRHRGQGNQPQHF; cdr3_nt: TGCGCCAGCAGGCATAGGGGGCAAGGCAATCAGCCCCAGCATTTT
v_call: TRBV29-1; d_call: NA; clone_size: NA; j_call: TRBJ1-2; cdr3_aa: CSVAPYEGYGYTF; cdr3_nt: TGCAGCGTTGCCCCCTATGAGGGGTATGGCTACACCTTC
v_call: TRBV30; d_call: NA; clone_size: NA; j_call: TRBJ1-4; cdr3_aa: CAFQGGREKLFF; cdr3_nt: TGTGCCTTCCAAGGGGGTAGGGAAAAACTGTTTTTT
v_call: TRBV6-5; d_call: TRBD1; clone_size: few; j_call: TRBJ2-5; cdr3_aa: CASSYGRQGETQYF; cdr3_nt: TGTGCCAGCAGTTACGGGAGACAGGGGGAGACCCAGTACTTC
v_call: TRBV4-2; d_call: TRBD1; clone_size: few; j_call: TRBJ1-2; cdr3_aa: CASGYGQGARDGYTF; cdr3_nt: TGTGCCAGCGGATACGGACAGGGGGCGCGGGATGGCTACACCTTC
v_call: TRBV14; d_call: TRBD2; clone_size: NA; j_call: TRBJ2-1; cdr3_aa: CASSQEGTRIYNEQFF; cdr3_nt: TGTGCCAGCAGCCAAGAGGGGACTAGAATCTACAATGAGCAGTTCTTC
v_call: TRBV6-1; d_call: NA; clone_size: NA; j_call: TRBJ1-1; cdr3_aa: CASSEGMENTEAFF; cdr3_nt: TGTGCCAGCAGTGAAGGGATGGAGAACACTGAAGCTTTCTTT
v_call: TRBV6-5; d_call: TRBD2; clone_size: NA; j_call: TRBJ2-1; cdr3_aa: CASRASGGVYNEQFF; cdr3_nt: TGTGCCAGCAGGGCTAGCGGGGGTGTATACAATGAGCAGTTCTTC
v_call: TRBV18; d_call: NA; clone_size: NA; j_call: TRBJ1-3; cdr3_aa: CASSPNGGGNTIYF; cdr3_nt: TGTGCCAGCTCACCAAATGGAGGGGGAAACACCATATATTTT
v_call: TRBV27; d_call: TRBD1; clone_size: NA; j_call: TRBJ1-2; cdr3_aa: CASSVGTGDSYGYTF; cdr3_nt: TGTGCCAGCAGTGTGGGGACAGGGGACTCCTATGGCTACACCTTC
v_call: TRBV7-2; d_call: NA; clone_size: NA; j_call: TRBJ1-5; cdr3_aa: CASSLVGHPSNQPQHF; cdr3_nt: TGTGCCAGCAGCTTAGTGGGACACCCTAGCAATCAGCCCCAGCATTTT
v_call: TRBV7-6; d_call: NA; clone_size: NA; j_call: TRBJ1-1; cdr3_aa: CASSLVGPPLVTEAFF; cdr3_nt: TGTGCCAGCAGTTTGGTGGGTCCCCCACTGGTCACTGAAGCTTTCTTT
v_call: TRBV7-2; d_call: NA; clone_size: NA; j_call: TRBJ1-1; cdr3_aa: CASSLFNGIEAFF; cdr3_nt: TGTGCCAGCAGCCTTTTTAACGGGATTGAAGCTTTCTTT
v_call: TRBV6-5; d_call: TRBD1; clone_size: NA; j_call: TRBJ2-7; cdr3_aa: CASSYRGQSVTEQYF; cdr3_nt: TGTGCCAGCAGTTACAGGGGACAGAGTGTAACGGAGCAGTACTTC
v_call: TRBV15; d_call: TRBD2; clone_size: NA; j_call: TRBJ2-7; cdr3_aa: CATSSGTTSEQYF; cdr3_nt: TGTGCCACCAGCAGCGGGACTACTAGCGAGCAGTACTTC
v_call: TRBV11-2; d_call: NA; clone_size: once; j_call: TRBJ1-2; cdr3_aa: CASSLVAGVGYTF; cdr3_nt: TGTGCCAGCAGCTTAGTGGCCGGGGTTGGCTACACCTTC
v_call: TRBV7-8; d_call: NA; clone_size: NA; j_call: TRBJ2-7; cdr3_aa: CASSLGGLEQYF; cdr3_nt: TGTGCCAGCAGCTTAGGAGGGCTCGAGCAGTACTTC
v_call: TRBV4-3; d_call: NA; clone_size: once; j_call: TRBJ2-7; cdr3_aa: CASSLIQGYEQYF; cdr3_nt: TGCGCCAGCAGCCTCATTCAGGGATACGAGCAGTACTTC
v_call: TRBV5-6; d_call: NA; clone_size: NA; j_call: TRBJ1-3; cdr3_aa: CASSLDRERRNTIYF; cdr3_nt: TGTGCCAGCAGCTTGGACCGGGAAAGGAGAAACACCATATATTTT
v_call: TRBV7-8; d_call: NA; clone_size: NA; j_call: TRBJ1-6; cdr3_aa: CASSLVSISPLHF; cdr3_nt: TGTGCCAGCAGCTTAGTCTCTATCTCACCCCTCCACTTT
v_call: TRBV7-8; d_call: NA; clone_size: NA; j_call: TRBJ2-7; cdr3_aa: CASSLATYEQYF; cdr3_nt: TGTGCCAGCAGCTTAGCGACTTACGAGCAGTACTTC
v_call: TRBV19; d_call: NA; clone_size: NA; j_call: TRBJ1-5; cdr3_aa: CASSRHPQGYSNQPQHF; cdr3_nt: TGTGCCAGTAGTAGACATCCACAGGGTTATAGCAATCAGCCCCAGCATTTT